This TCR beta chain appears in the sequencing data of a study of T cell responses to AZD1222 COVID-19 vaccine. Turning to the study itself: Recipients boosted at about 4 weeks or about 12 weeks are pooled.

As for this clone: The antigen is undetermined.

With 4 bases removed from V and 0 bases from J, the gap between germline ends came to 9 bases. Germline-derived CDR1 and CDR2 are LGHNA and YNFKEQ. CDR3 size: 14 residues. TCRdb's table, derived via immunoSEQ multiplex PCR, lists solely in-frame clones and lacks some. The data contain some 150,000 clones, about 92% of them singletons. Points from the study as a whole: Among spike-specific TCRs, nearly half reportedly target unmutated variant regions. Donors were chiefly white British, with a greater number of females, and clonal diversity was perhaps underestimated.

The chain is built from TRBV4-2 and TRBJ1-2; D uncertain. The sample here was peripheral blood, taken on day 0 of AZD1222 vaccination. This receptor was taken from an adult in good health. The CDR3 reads CASSPEGSNYGYTF. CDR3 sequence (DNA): TGTGCCAGCAGCCCGGAAGGGTCTAACTATGGCTACACCTTC.